Detailed here is one TCR beta chain. Its antigen is unknown. The CDR3 covers 14 residues. V gave up 4 bases and J gave up 5 bases, with 15 bases separating them. Germline CDR1 and CDR2: SGHDT and YYEEEE. TCRdb's copy holds only in-frame clones and misses some; the assay was immunoSEQ multiplex PCR. The table has approximately 280,000 clones, approximately 90% seen once. Donors were drawn from the approximately 130-subject validation cohort, separate from the approximately 620-subject first cohort. These data belong to a study of cytomegalovirus exposure and HLA in healthy donors. Study results and caveats: The majority of TCR sequences were rare, yet some public TCRs appeared in many donors. Subsequent analysis revealed that first-cohort TCR clusters tended to co-occur in the approximately 120 validation repertoires.

The sample comprised PBMCs. The clonotype comes from a woman between 18 and 29 years old in good health and CMV-seronegative. The chain has TRBV5-6 and TRBJ1-2; possible D gene TRBD1, 6 bases. CDR3 region: CASSPEQGKYGYTF. As DNA, the CDR3 is TGTGCCAGCAGCCCCGAACAGGGAAAATATGGCTACACCTTC.